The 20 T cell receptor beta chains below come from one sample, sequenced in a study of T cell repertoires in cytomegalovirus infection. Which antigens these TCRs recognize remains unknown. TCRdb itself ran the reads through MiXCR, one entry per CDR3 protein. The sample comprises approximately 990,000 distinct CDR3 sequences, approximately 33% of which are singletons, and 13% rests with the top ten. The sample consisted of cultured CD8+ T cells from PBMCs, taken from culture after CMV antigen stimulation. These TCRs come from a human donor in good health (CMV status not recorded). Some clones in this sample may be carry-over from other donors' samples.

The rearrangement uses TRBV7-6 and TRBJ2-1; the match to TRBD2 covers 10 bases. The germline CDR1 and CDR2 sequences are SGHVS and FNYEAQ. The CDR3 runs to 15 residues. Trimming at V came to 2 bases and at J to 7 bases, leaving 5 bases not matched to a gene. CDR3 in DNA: TGTGCCAGCAGCTTAAGCGGGGGGGCCCTAAATGAGCAGTTCTTC. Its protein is CASSLSGGALNEQFF.

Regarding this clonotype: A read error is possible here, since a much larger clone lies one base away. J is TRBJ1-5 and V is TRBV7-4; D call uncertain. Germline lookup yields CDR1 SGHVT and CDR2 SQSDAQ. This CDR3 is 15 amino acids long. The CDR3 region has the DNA TGTACCAGCAGCTTATTAGGTGAGGGTTGTCAGCCCCAGCATTTT. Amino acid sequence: CTSSLLGEGCQPQHF.

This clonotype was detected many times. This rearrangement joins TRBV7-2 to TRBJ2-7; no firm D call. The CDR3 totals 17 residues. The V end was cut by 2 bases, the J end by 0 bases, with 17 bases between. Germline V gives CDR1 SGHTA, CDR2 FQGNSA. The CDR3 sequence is CASSLRRSSRSSYEQYV. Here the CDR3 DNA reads TGTGCCAGCAGCTTAAGAAGGTCCTCCCGGAGCTCCTACGAGCAGTACGTC.

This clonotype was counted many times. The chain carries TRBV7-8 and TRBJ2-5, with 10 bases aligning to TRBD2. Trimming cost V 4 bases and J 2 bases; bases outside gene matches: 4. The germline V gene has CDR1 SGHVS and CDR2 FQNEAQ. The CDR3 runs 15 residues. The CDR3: CASSSGLAVQETQYF. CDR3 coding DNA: TGTGCCAGCAGCTCTGGACTAGCGGTTCAAGAGACCCAGTACTTC.

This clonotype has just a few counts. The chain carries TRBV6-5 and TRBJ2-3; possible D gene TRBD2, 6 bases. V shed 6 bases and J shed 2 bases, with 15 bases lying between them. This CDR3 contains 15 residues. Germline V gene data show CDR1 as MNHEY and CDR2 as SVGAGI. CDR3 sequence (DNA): TGTGCCAGCAGCCTCCGGGAGCGTCACACAGATACGCAGTATTTT. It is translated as CASSLRERHTDTQYF.

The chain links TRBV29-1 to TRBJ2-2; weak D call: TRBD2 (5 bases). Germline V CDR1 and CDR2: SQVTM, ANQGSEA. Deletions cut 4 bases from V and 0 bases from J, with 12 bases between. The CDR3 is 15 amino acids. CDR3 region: CSVVGETPNTGELFF. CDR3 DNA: TGCAGCGTTGTTGGGGAGACACCGAACACCGGGGAGCTGTTTTTT.

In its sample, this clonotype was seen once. The CDR3 region has the DNA TGTGCCAGCAGCCTCACCTTAGGGGGCTATGGCTACACCTTC. Amino acid sequence: CASSLTLGGYGYTF. The chain joins TRBV12-3 or TRBV12-4 to TRBJ1-2, with D perhaps matching TRBD1 (6 bases). The CDR3 totals 14 residues. Trimming removed 6 bases from V and 4 bases from J, with 15 bases in between.

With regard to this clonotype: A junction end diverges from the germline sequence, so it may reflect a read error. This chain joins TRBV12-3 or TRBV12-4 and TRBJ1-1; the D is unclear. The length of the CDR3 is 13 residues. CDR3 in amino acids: CASSLVTNTEAVF. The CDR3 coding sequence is TGTGCCAGCAGTTTGGTCACCAACACTGAAGCTGTCTTT.

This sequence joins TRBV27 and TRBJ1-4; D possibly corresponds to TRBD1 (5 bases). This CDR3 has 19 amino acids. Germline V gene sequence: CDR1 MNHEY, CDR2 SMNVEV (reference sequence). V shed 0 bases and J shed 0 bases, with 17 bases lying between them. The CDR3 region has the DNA TGTGCCAGCAGTTTATCGACGCGGTTTAGAGGGGCAACTAATGAAAAACTGTTTTTT. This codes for CASSLSTRFRGATNEKLFF.

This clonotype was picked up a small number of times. The CDR3 nucleotides read TGTGCCAGCCGTTCCGGACTAGCGGGGGGGCCGTGGACAGATACGCAGTATTTT. Amino acid sequence: CASRSGLAGGPWTDTQYF. The V and J genes are TRBV7-9 and TRBJ2-3; 15 bases line up with TRBD2. CDR3 length equals 18 residues. The ends lost 8 bases at V and 3 bases at J; junction bases unmatched: 12. Germline CDR1 is SEHNR and CDR2 is FQNEAQ (reference sequence).

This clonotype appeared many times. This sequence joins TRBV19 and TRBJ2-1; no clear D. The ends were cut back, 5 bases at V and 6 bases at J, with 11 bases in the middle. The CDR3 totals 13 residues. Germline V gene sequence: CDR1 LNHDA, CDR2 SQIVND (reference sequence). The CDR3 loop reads CASSPVEGNEQFF. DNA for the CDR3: TGTGCCAGTAGTCCCGTAGAAGGCAATGAGCAGTTCTTC.

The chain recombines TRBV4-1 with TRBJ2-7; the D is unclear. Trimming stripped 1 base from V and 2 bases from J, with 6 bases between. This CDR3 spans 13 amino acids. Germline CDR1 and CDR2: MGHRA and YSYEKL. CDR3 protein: CASSQVGTYEQYF. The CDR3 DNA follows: TGCGCCAGCAGCCAAGTCGGAACCTACGAGCAGTACTTC.

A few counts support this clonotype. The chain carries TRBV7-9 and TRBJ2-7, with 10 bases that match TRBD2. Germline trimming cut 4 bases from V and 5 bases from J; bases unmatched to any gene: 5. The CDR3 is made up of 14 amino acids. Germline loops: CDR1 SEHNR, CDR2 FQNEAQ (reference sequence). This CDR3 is CASSYSGGPHEQYF. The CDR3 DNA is TGTGCCAGCAGCTATAGCGGGGGGCCTCACGAGCAGTACTTC.

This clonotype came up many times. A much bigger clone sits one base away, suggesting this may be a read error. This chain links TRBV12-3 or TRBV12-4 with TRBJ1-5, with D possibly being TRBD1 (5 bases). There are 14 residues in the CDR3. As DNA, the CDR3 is TGTGCCAGCAGCTTAGGGGACGGCAATCAGCCCCAGCATTTT. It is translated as CASSLGDGNQPQHF.

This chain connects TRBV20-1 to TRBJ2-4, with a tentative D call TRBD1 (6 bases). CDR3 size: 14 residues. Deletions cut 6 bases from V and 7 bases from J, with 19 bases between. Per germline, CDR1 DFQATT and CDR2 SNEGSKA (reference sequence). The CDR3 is CSAHGGGRTNIQYF. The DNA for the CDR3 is TGCAGTGCCCACGGTGGGGGCAGAACGAACATTCAGTACTTC.

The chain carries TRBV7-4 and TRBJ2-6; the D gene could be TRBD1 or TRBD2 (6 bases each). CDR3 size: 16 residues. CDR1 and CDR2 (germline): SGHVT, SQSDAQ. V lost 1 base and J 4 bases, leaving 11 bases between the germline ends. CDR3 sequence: CASSLGGAPGANVLTF. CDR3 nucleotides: TGTGCCAGCAGCTTAGGGGGGGCGCCCGGGGCCAACGTCCTGACTTTC.

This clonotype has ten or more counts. The CDR3 DNA follows: TGTGCCAGCAGCCTGGAGAGCGGGGGGTCGACCTACGAGCAGTACGTC. It codes for CASSLESGGSTYEQYV. The chain recombines TRBV7-2 with TRBJ2-7, with TRBD2 identical over 9 bases. The V gene end was trimmed by 5 bases and the J gene end by 2 bases; junction bases not matched to a gene: 10. Germline V gene data show CDR1 as SGHTA and CDR2 as FQGNSA. The CDR3 spans 16 residues.

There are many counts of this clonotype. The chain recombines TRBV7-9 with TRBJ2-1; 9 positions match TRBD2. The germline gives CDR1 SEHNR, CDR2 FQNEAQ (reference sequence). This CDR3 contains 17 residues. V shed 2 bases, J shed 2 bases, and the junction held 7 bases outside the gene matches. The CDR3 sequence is CASSLRGSGGPYNEQFF. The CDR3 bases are TGTGCCAGCAGCTTAAGAGGTAGCGGGGGTCCCTACAATGAGCAGTTCTTC.

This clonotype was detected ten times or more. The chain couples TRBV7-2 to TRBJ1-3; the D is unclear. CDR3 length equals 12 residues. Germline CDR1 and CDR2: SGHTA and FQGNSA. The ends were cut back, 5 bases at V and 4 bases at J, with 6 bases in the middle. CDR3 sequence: CASSPNGNTIYF. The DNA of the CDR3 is TGTGCCAGCAGCCCAAACGGAAACACCATATATTTT.

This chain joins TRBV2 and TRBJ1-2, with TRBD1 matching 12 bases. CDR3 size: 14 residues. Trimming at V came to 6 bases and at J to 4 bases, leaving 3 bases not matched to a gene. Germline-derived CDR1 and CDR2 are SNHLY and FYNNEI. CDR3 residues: CASRGTGGAYGYTF. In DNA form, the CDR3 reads TGTGCCAGCAGGGGGACAGGGGGCGCCTATGGCTACACCTTC.